The source of this T cell receptor beta chain is a study of cytomegalovirus exposure and HLA in healthy donors (dated 2017 in TCRdb). Regarding the research as a whole: An earlier analysis of approximately 640 of the donors reported approximately 290 Gb of sequence data and 117 million unique TCR beta sequences from about 179 million T cells. About 280 gigabases of sequencing data and around 90 million unique TCR sequences made up an early release that covered some 640 HLA-typed donors. Of the 398 genotyped donors, roughly 85% fell in the genetic ancestry cluster associated with self-reported Caucasian donors. The study was designed to test whether signatures of past pathogen exposure could be identified by cataloging public T cell receptors. The T cell repertoires of about 700 subjects were profiled by immunosequencing and related to cytomegalovirus serostatus. In addition to the first cohort of 666 subjects, a separate validation cohort of 120 different subjects was used. The study combined high-throughput TCR immunosequencing, statistical association of individual TCRs with disease status, and machine learning to predict cytomegalovirus infection status. To study patterns of TCR occurrence, a later analysis re-analyzed previously published TCR beta repertoires from under 750 donors and added high-resolution HLA genotyping. Rather than using new phenotypic data, the later analysis identified candidate immune exposures from TCR beta sequences and from how often those sequences occurred across donors. In an earlier analysis of a few hundred of the donors, high-throughput TCR beta sequencing was used to judge whether each TCR beta V gene segment behaved as functional or pseudogenic. Alongside the repertoire data, information on donor age, sex, ethnicity and CMV serostatus was compiled. A later genetic analysis used genome-wide SNP genotypes for about 60% of the 666 donors, treating that subset as a discovery cohort. Every discovery cohort repertoire had been produced on one sequencing platform. HLA typing included class I and class II loci at four-digit resolution. Typing coverage differed by locus: A, B, C, DRB1 and DQB1 were typed in roughly 629-640 donors, DQA1 in roughly 500, DPA1 in some 610, and DPB1 in roughly 470. Four to six DR-DQ haplotypes were handled as single units for association and clustering because linkage in the cohort was strong. Among over 350 genotyped donors of the cohort, an average of approximately 250,000 unique TCR beta nucleotide sequences were sequenced per donor, roughly 18% of them non-productive. Overall study results and their limits: A later genetic analysis associated a missense DCLRE1C variant with V-gene and J-gene trimming of TCR beta chains, and an independent cohort replicated the association. While some public TCRs were present in many individuals, most TCR sequences turned up only very rarely across donors. A later analysis associated roughly 17,000 TCR beta sequences with specific HLA alleles at a false discovery rate of 0.05. A later genetic analysis reported fewer N-insertions in productive TCRs among donors in an Asian-associated ancestry cluster than the roughly 650-donor mean. Linkage disequilibrium might explain the correlated functional status among segregating V segments, but an unknown experimental factor could not be excluded. Because HLA typing was missing for some donors at each locus, association tests included only the typed subset. A further reported finding was that TCR beta sequences accurately predicted the HLA-A and HLA-B alleles for most subjects in the first cohort. The classifier was reported to diagnose cytomegalovirus status with high specificity and sensitivity in both the original and validation cohorts. In a later analysis, most CMV-associated TCR beta chains were found to appear HLA-restricted, with HLA associations seemingly driven largely by CMV exposure. The study gave a list of under 200 TCR beta chains associated with cytomegalovirus. Some IMGT-functional V segments, including TRBV6-2 and TRBV6-3, could not be distinguished by the 87-base-pair reads and were therefore excluded. Broadly in line with IMGT annotations, most TCR beta V segments showed up in productive rearrangements about 87% or about 30% of the time in an earlier analysis of approximately 640 of the donors. Strong co-occurrence of HLA alleles, especially DR and DQ, made assigning TCR associations to individual alleles difficult. Roughly uniform sequencing depth across donors was assumed in presence/absence analyses, although this assumption may not hold. The authors suggested that the approach could potentially be generalized to other disease states and immunological phenotypes. Approximately 16 rarely observed V segments, including chromosome 9 orphons, were excluded from the earlier analysis of some 590 of the donors because counts were too low. A cluster of highly shared sequence variants was judged likely to represent a technical artifact of the sequencing pipeline. In a later analysis, HLA-associated TCR beta chains were found to be more clonally expanded and to have lower generation probabilities than equally common non-associated chains. In a later analysis, the rate of TCR association differed among HLA loci, with DRB1 alleles having the most associated TCRs and HLA-C alleles having the fewest. A few of the identified cytomegalovirus-associated TCR beta chains were confirmed in vitro to be specific for cytomegalovirus antigens. For the cohort, immune exposure information was limited to CMV serostatus. In a later analysis, several top co-occurrence clusters were reported to appear linked to parvovirus B19, influenza, CMV and Epstein-Barr virus. The cohort was sequenced for TCR beta chains only, and without alpha or paired-chain data the features that could be detected were limited.

In the germline V gene, CDR1 corresponds to MNHNS and CDR2 to SASEGT. The CDR3 sequence holds 13 residues, the cysteine and phenylalanine included. Here the CDR3 DNA is all that survives: 39 bases in frame from base 1. At the junction V is shortened by 3 bases and J by 3 bases, with 9 bases in between. The cohort comprised 670 or so healthy bone marrow donors. At the time of sampling, all cohort members were nominally healthy, though unrecorded immune exposures were likely present. The donor tested CMV seronegative and was one of the 352 seronegative cohort members. Every donor gave a peripheral blood sample, and the peripheral blood mononuclear cells from that sample were used for TCR beta sequencing. The Qiagen DNeasy Blood Extraction Kit was used to extract genomic DNA from the blood cell samples. About this clone itself: This clone's antigen is unknown. Within one base of it there is no much larger clone, and no base qualities were kept.

The method behind the library was the immunoSEQ multiplex PCR assay. For the multiplex PCR, a mixture combining 60 forward primers for TCR Vbeta segments and 13 reverse primers for TCR Jbeta segments was used. A multiplex PCR assay on genomic DNA amplified the CDR3 region of rearranged TCR beta genes. Amplified TCR beta libraries were sequenced as 87-base-pair reads on the Illumina HiSeq System. The authors' pipeline ran thus. In a later analysis, tens of millions of unique TCR beta chains were counted across the approximately 670 repertoires, and approximately 9.9 million of these chains were shared by at least two donors. Raw reads were error-corrected and collapsed into unique sequences with a nearest-neighbor algorithm that merged closely related sequences to remove PCR and sequencing errors. CDR3 sequences were aligned to IMGT reference sequences to assign V, D and J gene segments. Each retained sequence needed at least a six-nucleotide match to both a V gene segment and a J gene segment. Rearrangements were classified as productive when the CDR3 lacked stop codons and remained in frame with V and J, and all other rearrangements were classified as non-productive. Following IMGT convention, CDR3 was defined as the stretch from the second conserved V-encoded cysteine up to the conserved J-encoded phenylalanine. The earlier analysis of some 600 of the donors excluded sequences that lacked an unambiguous match to a single V gene segment. In an earlier analysis of 587 of the donors, V segments were called functional above 56.7% productive rearrangements and were called segregating when the between-donor standard deviation exceeded 5%. A statistical classification framework was built for diagnosing cytomegalovirus status from the catalog of TCR beta chain sequences. V and J gene assignment, in a later analysis, came from comparing TCR nucleotide sequences with IMGT/GENE-DB human TR gene sequences. Using the TCRdist pipeline, a later analysis assigned CDR3 sequences along with most-parsimonious VDJ recombination scenarios. In a later analysis, each TCR beta chain was defined by its CDR3 amino acid sequence together with its V-gene family, and reads lacking a unique V-gene family were excluded. As a way to deal with suspected cross-contamination and a sequencing artifact, a later analysis dropped 500 to 700 nucleotide sequences that were highly shared and had low generation probability. In a later analysis, a clonal expansion index for each public chain was calculated from normalized within-repertoire ranks of inferred template counts. Generation probabilities in a later analysis came from a VDJ recombination model fitted to out-of-frame rearrangements, and those results were checked against IGoR. In a later analysis, hypergeometric tests were used to score TCR-TCR, TCR-HLA and TCR-CMV co-occurrence, with a repertoire-size bias correction applied to TCR pairs. A later analysis estimated false discovery rates by permuting HLA or CMV assignments 20 times. A later analysis grouped co-occurring TCRs with DBSCAN, adding TCRdist sequence similarity when clustering within HLA-allele-positive subsets. For co-occurrence clustering, repertoires with fewer than 30,000 or more than 120,000 public chains were excluded, along with four or five repertoires with anomalous nucleotide sharing. The source is immuneACCESS, and TCRdb retained only in-frame sequences with V and J called. Part of the clones is not carried over; for the studies checked, unresolved V genes explain less than half of this, and the remainder is unexplained. The D gene and trimming were derived from the DNA, and the V and J assignments and clone size from that table. The sample yields around 35,000 clones; approximately 80% were counted once. About a tenth of the sample belongs to the ten largest clones.

The TCR originated in a woman between 35 and 50 years old in good health and CMV-seronegative. The rearrangement combines TRBV6-1 with TRBJ2-7; a weak D assignment points to TRBD1 (5 bases agree). The source material was PBMCs. CDR3 reads: CASSDRAHYEQYF. Read as DNA, the sequence is TGTGCCAGCAGTGACAGGGCGCACTACGAGCAGTACTTC.